The sequence of this TCR beta chain was determined in a study of cytomegalovirus exposure and HLA in healthy donors. Study-wide results and limits: Segments of the TCR beta V type were, in most cases, productive about 87% or about 30% of the time in an earlier analysis.

As to this clone: Its antigen is unknown.

This CDR3 comprises 14 residues. The V end was cut by 1 base, the J end by 2 bases, with 7 bases between. CDR1 SGHVS and CDR2 FNYEAQ come from the germline V gene. The PCR used 60 Vbeta and 13 Jbeta primers. Original data processing: In a later analysis, of approximately 81 million unique beta chains, around 9.9 million appeared in at least two donors. Clones were sequenced by immunoSEQ multiplex PCR, and TCRdb holds only the in-frame ones, with some missing. That table supplies the V and J calls and clone size; D and trimming were determined from the DNA. The sample yields around 150,000 clones, around four fifths seen once.

The chain recombines TRBV7-6 with TRBJ2-3; D is perhaps TRBD2 (6 bases). This receptor was taken from a man in his fifties or sixties in good health and CMV-seropositive. The sequenced sample was PBMCs. The CDR3 is CASSLGRDTDTQYF. CDR3 in DNA: TGTGCCAGCAGCTTAGGGCGGGACACAGATACGCAGTATTTT.